The 5 T cell receptor beta chains presented below share a single source sample, sequenced in a study of blood T cell repertoires in COVID-19. Sequencing used immunoSEQ multiplex PCR; TCRdb keeps in-frame clones, though not all of them. This table holds 200,000 to 250,000 clones, about 79% found once. Sequenced: peripheral blood. All receptors come from a man older than 75 with acute or convalescent COVID-19.

The rearrangement joins TRBV7-2 to TRBJ1-4; 9 nucleotides line up with TRBD1. Germline trimming cut 5 bases from V and 6 bases from J; bases unmatched to any gene: 16. The CDR3 sequence is 18 residues long. Germline V gene lookup returns CDR1 SGHTA and CDR2 FQGNSA. The CDR3 protein is CASSPGTGFIFGDEKLFF. The CDR3 bases are TGTGCCAGCAGCCCTGGGACAGGGTTTATATTCGGAGATGAAAAACTGTTTTTT.

V and J are TRBV9 and TRBJ1-5, with TRBD1 matching 8 bases. The trim removed 4 bases at V and 11 bases at J, leaving 8 bases unmatched. Germline values: CDR1 SGDLS, CDR2 YYNGEE. CDR3 length: 13 amino acids. CDR3 sequence: CASSRELQGAQHF. The CDR3 DNA follows: TGTGCCAGCAGCCGTGAGCTACAGGGGGCCCAGCATTTT.

V gene TRBV25-1 combines with J gene TRBJ1-6; D is undetermined. Trimming shortened V by 3 bases and J by 9 bases, and 15 bases separated the two germline ends. The CDR3 has 15 amino acids. Germline loops: CDR1 MGHDK, CDR2 SYGVNS. The CDR3 loop is CASSDPAGVSSPLHF. As DNA, the CDR3 is TGTGCCAGCAGTGACCCAGCCGGGGTCAGTTCACCCCTCCACTTT.

The genes are TRBV15 and TRBJ2-7; maybe TRBD2 (5 bases). In germline, CDR1 is LNHNV, CDR2 YYDKDF (reference sequence). There are 15 residues in the CDR3. Trimming stripped 1 base from V and 4 bases from J, with 14 bases between. Here the CDR3 reads CATSRGGVFKYEQYF. CDR3 in DNA: TGTGCCACCAGCAGAGGGGGAGTATTTAAGTACGAGCAGTACTTC.

J is TRBJ2-5 and V is TRBV7-9, with a possible D match to TRBD1 (6 bases). V gave up 5 bases and J gave up 1 base, with 11 bases separating them. CDR1 is SEHNR, CDR2 FQNEAQ, per germline (reference sequence). This CDR3 is 14 amino acids long. The CDR3 sequence is CASSRGHRQETQYF. The CDR3 DNA is TGTGCCAGCAGCCGGGGACACCGCCAAGAGACCCAGTACTTC.